The clone carrying this T cell receptor beta chain was observed a few times. The antigen is undetermined. RNA extraction and reverse transcription yielded cDNA as sequencing template. Here immunoSEQ multiplex PCR was the method, and the copy in TCRdb shows in-frame clones only, minus some. The sample carries 200,000 to 250,000 clones, roughly 56% recorded once. The trim removed 1 base at V and 10 bases at J, leaving 6 bases unmatched. CDR3 length equals 14 residues. Germline V lookup: CDR1 LNHDA, CDR2 SQIVND (reference sequence). The sample belongs to a study of CD8+ T cells in alopecia areata. Broader study findings: Normal skin's resident alphabeta T cells are also sequenced in scalp samples. Higher clonality was seen in lesional scalp than in normal scalp, especially in alopecia totalis/universalis.

Investigators sorted PBMCs to obtain both CD4+ and CD8+ T cells. J is TRBJ2-1 and V is TRBV19; 8 bases match TRBD2. The sequence derives from a human donor in good health. Sample: CD8+ T cells sorted from blood. The CDR3 protein is CASSIGTSNWEQFF. The CDR3 DNA is TGTGCCAGTAGTATAGGGACTAGCAATTGGGAGCAGTTCTTC.